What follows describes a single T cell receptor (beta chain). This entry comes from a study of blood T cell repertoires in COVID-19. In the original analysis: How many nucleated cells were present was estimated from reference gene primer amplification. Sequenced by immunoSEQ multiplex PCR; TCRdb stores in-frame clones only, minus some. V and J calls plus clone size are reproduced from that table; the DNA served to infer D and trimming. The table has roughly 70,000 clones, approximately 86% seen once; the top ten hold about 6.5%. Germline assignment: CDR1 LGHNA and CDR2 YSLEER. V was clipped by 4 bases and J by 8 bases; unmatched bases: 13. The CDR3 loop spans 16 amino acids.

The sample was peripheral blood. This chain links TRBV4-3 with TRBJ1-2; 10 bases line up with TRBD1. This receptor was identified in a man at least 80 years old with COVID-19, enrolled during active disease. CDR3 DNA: TGCGCCAGCAGCCTCGCCCCGACCGGGACAGGGGAAGGCTACACCTTC. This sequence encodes CASSLAPTGTGEGYTF.